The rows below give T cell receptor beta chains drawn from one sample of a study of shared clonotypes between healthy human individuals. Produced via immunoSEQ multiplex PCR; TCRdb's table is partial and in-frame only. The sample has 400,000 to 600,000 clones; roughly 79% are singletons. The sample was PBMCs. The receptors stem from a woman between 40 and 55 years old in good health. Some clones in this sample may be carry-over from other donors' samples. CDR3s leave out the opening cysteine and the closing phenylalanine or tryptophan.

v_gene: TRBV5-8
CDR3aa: ASSWGQGIYEQY

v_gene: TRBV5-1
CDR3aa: ASSPRQANYNEQF

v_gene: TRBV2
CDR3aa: ASRAGSTENYGYT

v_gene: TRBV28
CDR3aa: ASSFRLRGVTGELF

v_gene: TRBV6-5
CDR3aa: ASSYQGENTEAF

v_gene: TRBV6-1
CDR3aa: ASSEGGTTLYEQY

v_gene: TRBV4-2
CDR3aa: ASSQGGLSNQPQH

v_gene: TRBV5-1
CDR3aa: ASTDSQTYEQY

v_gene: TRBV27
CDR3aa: ASSLWGSADQPQH

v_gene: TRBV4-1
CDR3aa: ASSRVGLAGVWETQY

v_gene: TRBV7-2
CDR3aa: ASSFSGASEETQY

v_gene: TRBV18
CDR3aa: ASSPRLAGVKQETQY

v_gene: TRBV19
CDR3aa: ASSIDPGYTGELF

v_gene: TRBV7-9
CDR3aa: ASSTLANNEQF

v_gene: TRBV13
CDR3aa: ASSLGGVAGDEQY

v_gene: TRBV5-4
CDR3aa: ASSLDGGLSYEQY

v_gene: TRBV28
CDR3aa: ASSSWTVNTEAF

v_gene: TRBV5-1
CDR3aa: ASSLSGTDTQY

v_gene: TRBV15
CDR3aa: ATSREGLADNYEQY

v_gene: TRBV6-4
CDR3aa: ASREGTGDTGELF

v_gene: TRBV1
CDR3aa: TSPGAPYNEQF

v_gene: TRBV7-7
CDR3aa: ASSLSLGAGANVLT

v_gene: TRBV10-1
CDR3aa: ASSESGDPYEQY

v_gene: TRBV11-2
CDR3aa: ASSLARDLSYEQY

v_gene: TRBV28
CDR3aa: ASSSQINYGYT

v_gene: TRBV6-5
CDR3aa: ASSYSLSLKAAQH

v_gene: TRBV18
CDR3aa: ASSPMDRGYGYT

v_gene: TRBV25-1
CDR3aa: ASSWGGALNTEAF

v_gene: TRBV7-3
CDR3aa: ASSLRAGVNTEAF

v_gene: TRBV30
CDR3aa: AWRGNRDTQY

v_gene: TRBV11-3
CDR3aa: ASSLEGDTQY

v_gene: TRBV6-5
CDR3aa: ASSRGGEQF

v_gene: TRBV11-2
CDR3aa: ASSLNRPGAAF

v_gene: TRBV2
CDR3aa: ASSDLGTQY

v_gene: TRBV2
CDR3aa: ASSAQGNSPLH

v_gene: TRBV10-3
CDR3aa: AISESMGGLTEAF

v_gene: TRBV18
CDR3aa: ASSPGTSGPSQF

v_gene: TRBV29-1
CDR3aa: SVEDPGTVSTEAF